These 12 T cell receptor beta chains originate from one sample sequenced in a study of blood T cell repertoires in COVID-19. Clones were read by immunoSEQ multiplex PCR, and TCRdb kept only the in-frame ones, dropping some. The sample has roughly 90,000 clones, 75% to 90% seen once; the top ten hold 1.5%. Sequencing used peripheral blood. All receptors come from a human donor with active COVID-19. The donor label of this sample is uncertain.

The CDR3 region is CASSQGTGRNTEAFF. The CDR3 DNA reads TGTGCCAGCAGCCAAGGGACGGGAAGGAACACTGAAGCTTTCTTT. The chain combines TRBV3-1 (or the pseudogene TRBV3-2) with TRBJ1-1; D remains unclear. Germline lookup yields CDR1 LGHDT and CDR2 YNNKEL (reference sequence). Trimming shortened V by 1 base and J by 1 base, and 10 bases separated the two germline ends. The CDR3 has 15 residues.

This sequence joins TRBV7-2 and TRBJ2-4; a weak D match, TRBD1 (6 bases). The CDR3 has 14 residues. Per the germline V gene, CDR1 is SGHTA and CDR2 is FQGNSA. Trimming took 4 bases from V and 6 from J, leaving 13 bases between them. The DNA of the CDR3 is TGTGCCAGCAGCTCCGGGACAACCGGAAACATTCAGTACTTC. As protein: CASSSGTTGNIQYF.

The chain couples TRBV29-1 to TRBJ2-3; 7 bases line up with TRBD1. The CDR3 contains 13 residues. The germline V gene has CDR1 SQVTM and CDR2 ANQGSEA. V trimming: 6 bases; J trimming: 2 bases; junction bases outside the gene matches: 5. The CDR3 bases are TGCAGCGTGAGGACAGGATACACAGATACGCAGTATTTT. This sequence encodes CSVRTGYTDTQYF.

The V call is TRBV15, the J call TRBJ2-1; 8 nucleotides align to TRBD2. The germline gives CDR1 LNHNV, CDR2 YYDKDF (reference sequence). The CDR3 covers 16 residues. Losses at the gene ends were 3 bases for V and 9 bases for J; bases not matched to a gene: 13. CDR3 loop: CATSRDRGGRSVEQFF. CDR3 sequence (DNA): TGTGCCACCAGCAGGGACCGGGGGGGCCGCTCGGTTGAGCAGTTCTTC.

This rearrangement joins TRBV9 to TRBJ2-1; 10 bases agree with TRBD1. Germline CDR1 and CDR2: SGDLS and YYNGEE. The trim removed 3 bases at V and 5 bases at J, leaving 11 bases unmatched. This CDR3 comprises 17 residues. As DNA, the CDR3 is TGTGCCAGCAGCGGACAGGGGGCAGGATACGTAGACAATGAGCAGTTCTTC. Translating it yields CASSGQGAGYVDNEQFF.

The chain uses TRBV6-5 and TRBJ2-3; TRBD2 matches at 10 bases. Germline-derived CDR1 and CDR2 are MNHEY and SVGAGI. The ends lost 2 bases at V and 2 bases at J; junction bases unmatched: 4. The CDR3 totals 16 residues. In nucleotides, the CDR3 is TGTGCCAGCAGTTACAGAGCGGGGGGGCCCACAGATACGCAGTATTTT. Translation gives CASSYRAGGPTDTQYF.

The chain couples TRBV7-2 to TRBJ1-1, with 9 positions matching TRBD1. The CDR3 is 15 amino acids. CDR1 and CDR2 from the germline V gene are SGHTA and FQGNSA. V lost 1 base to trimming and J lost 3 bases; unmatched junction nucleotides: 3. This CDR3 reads CASSLGRTGDTEAFF. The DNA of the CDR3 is TGTGCCAGCAGCTTAGGAAGGACAGGGGACACTGAAGCTTTCTTT.

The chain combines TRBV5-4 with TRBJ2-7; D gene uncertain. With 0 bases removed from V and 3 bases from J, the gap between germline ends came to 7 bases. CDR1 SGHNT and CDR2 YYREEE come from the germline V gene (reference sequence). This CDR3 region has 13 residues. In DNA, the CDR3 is TGTGCCAGCAGCTTGGGTCACAGCTACGAGCAGTACTTC. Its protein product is CASSLGHSYEQYF.

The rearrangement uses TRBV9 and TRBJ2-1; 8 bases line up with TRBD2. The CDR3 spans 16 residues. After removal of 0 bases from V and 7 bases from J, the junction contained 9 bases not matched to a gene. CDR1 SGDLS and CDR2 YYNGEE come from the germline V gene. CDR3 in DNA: TGTGCCAGCAGCGTAGCTCCCAGCGGGGGCCAAAATGAGCAGTTCTTC. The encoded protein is CASSVAPSGGQNEQFF.

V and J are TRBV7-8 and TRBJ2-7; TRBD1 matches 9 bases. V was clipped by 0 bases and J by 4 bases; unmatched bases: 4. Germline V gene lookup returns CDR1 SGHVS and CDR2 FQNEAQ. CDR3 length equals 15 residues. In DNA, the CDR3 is TGTGCCAGCAGCTTAGCGCTGGACAGGGGATACGAGCAGTACTTC. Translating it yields CASSLALDRGYEQYF.

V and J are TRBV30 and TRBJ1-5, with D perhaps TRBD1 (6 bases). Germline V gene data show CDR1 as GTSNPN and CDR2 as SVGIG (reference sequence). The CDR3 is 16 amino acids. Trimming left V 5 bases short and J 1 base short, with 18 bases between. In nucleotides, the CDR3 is TGTGCCTGGGCAAACAGGGATCCTTTGAGCAATCAGCCCCAGCATTTT. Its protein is CAWANRDPLSNQPQHF.

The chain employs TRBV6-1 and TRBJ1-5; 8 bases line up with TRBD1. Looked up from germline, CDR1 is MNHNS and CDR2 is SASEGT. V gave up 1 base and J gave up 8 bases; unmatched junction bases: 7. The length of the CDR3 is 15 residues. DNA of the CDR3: TGTGCCAGCAGTGAAGGACAGGGGACCCCCAAGCCCCAGCATTTT. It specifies CASSEGQGTPKPQHF.